This T cell receptor beta chain was identified during a study of T-cell memory formation after mild COVID-19. Study overall: Largely donor-specific TCR clusters were found.

Whole-study results and caveats: Among clones contracting day 15 to 85, CD4/CD8 was balanced, whereas later expanders leaned CD4+. A subset of responding clones appeared in pre-infection memory, suggesting cross-reactive memory joined.

Regarding this clonotype: Antigen unknown.

This CDR3 has 13 residues. CDR1 is SQVTM and CDR2 is ANQGSEA in the germline V gene. V gave up 8 bases and J gave up 2 bases, with 12 bases separating them. After 5'RACE with constant-segment primers, TCR alpha and TCR beta cDNA libraries carrying sample barcodes and UMIs were obtained. TCRdb itself ran the 5' RACE reads through MiXCR, one entry per CDR3 protein. The table records roughly 280,000 distinct CDR3 sequences, around 8% of them present only once. What was sequenced was PBMCs or a T cell subset sorted from them (not recorded which). This sequence was found in a man between 18 and 35 years old who had mild COVID-19 (a few samples of this study predate the infection). Cell type and time point are not known. The chain uses TRBV29-1 and TRBJ2-2; tentative D call: TRBD1 (6 bases). The CDR3 reads CSYYRANTGELFF. In nucleotides, the CDR3 is TGCAGCTATTACAGGGCCAACACCGGGGAGCTGTTTTTT.